The T cell receptor (beta chain) under discussion was sequenced for a study of shared clonotypes between healthy human individuals. A CD45RA-negative memory subset and a CD45RA+ naive subset were separated from the CD4+ cells. On sorted subsets, replicate PCRs used about 200 ng DNA, or 31,000 or so T cell genomes. The assay was immunoSEQ multiplex PCR, and TCRdb's table has in-frame clones only and misses some. The sample lists hundreds of thousands of clones; around 97% were seen once. About this clone itself: Its target is not known.

Findings and caveats of the study: Sequencing of the sorted subsets was shown by rarefaction to be incomplete despite large depth.

Germline V gene data show CDR1 as SGHTS and CDR2 as YDEGEE. The CDR3 has 14 amino acids. With V trimmed by 0 bases and J by 11 bases, 10 bases remained unmatched. This sequence originates from a woman aged 25-40 years in good health. The rearrangement links TRBV5-8 to TRBJ1-1, with 7 nucleotides matching TRBD1. The material sequenced was naive CD4+ T cells sorted from blood. The subset here: CD45RA+ positively selected. CDR3 nucleotide sequence: TGTGCCAGCAGCTTGGGACAGGGTTTCCCCGAGGCTTTCTTT. This encodes CASSLGQGFPEAFF.